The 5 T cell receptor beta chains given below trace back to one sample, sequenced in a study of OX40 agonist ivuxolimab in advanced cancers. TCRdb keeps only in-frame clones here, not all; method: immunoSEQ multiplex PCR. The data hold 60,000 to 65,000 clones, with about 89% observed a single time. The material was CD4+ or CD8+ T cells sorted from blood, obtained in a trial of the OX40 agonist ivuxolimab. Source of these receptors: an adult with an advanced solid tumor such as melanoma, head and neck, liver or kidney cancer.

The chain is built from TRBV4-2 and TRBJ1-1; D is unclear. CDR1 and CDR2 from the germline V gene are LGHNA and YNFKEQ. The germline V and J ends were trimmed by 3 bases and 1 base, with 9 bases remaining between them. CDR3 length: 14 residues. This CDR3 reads CASSQGTQNTEAFF. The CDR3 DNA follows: TGTGCCAGCAGCCAGGGCACACAGAACACTGAAGCTTTCTTT.

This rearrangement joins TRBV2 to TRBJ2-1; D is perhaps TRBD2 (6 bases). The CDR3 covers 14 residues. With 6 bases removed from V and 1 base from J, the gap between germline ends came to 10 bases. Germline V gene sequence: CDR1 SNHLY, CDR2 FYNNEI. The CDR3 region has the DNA TGTGCCAGCAGCGGGAGTGTATCCTACAATGAGCAGTTCTTC. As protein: CASSGSVSYNEQFF.

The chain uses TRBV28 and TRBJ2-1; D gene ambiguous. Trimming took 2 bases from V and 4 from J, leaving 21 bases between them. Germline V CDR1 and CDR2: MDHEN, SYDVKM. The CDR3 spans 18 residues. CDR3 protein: CASSLAPLVLADYNEQFF. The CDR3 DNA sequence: TGTGCCAGCAGTTTAGCTCCCTTAGTTCTGGCGGATTACAATGAGCAGTTCTTC. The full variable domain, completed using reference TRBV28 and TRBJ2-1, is DVKVTQSSRYLVKRTGEKVFLECVQDMDHENMFWYRQDPGLGLRLIYFSYDVKMKEKGDIPEGYSVSREKKERFSLILESASTNQTSMYLCASSLAPLVLADYNEQFFGPGTRLTVL.

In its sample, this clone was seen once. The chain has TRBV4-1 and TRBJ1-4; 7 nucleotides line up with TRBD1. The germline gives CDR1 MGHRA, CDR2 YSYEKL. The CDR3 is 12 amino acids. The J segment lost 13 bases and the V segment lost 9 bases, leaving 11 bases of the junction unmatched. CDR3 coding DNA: TGCGCCAGTCAGGGGGGGGCGATGCGACTGTTTTTT. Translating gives CASQGGAMRLFF.

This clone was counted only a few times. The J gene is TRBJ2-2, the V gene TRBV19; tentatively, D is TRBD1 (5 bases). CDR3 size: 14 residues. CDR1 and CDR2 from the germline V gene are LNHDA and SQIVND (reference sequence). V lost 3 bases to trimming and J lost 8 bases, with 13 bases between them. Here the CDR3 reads CASSMAGKVGELFF. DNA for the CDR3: TGTGCCAGTAGTATGGCAGGGAAGGTTGGGGAGCTGTTTTTT.